A selection of T cell receptor beta chains follows, all from one sample in a study of blood T cell repertoires in COVID-19. Measured with immunoSEQ multiplex PCR; TCRdb has only the in-frame clones, and not every one. The repertoire holds fewer than 85,000 clones, over 60% seen once, with 25% to 30% in the top ten. Sequenced sample: peripheral blood. The receptors derive from an elderly woman with active or convalescent COVID-19. Each CDR3 is given with its conserved first and last residue. The order of the fields is J gene, clone size, V gene, CDR3 length, D gene, CDR3 protein, CDR3 DNA. The D gene is left open where the match is weak. A clone size is listed for some rows: how often the clone was seen (once, few, many), or a class if it is expanded.

>TRBJ2-3|.|TRBV9|14|.
CASSPLGSPDTQYF
TGTGCCAGCAGCCCTTTGGGTAGCCCCGATACGCAGTATTTT
>TRBJ2-1|.|TRBV6-2/TRBV6-3|16|.
CASSYSEFQGGNEQFF
TGTGCCAGCAGTTATTCAGAATTCCAAGGCGGCAATGAGCAGTTCTTC
>TRBJ1-6|.|TRBV7-6|16|.
CASSLIPARGNSPLHF
TGTGCCAGCAGCTTAATCCCAGCTAGGGGAAATTCACCCCTCCACTTT
>TRBJ1-1|.|TRBV24-1|11|.
CATSDRFKAFF
TGTGCCACCAGCGACAGGTTTAAAGCTTTCTTT
>TRBJ1-3|.|TRBV7-2|14|.
CASSLGGFGNTIYF
TGTGCCAGCAGCTTAGGAGGATTTGGAAACACCATATATTTT
>TRBJ1-2|few|TRBV7-9|14|.
CASTYSEQDYGYTF
TGTGCCAGCACCTACTCCGAGCAGGACTATGGCTACACCTTC
>TRBJ2-7|.|TRBV6-6|13|TRBD2
CASEAGVSYEQYF
TGTGCCAGCGAGGCGGGGGTCTCCTACGAGCAGTACTTC
>TRBJ2-3|few|TRBV7-2|16|TRBD1
CASSPRQGGSTDTQYF
TGTGCCAGCAGCCCACGACAGGGGGGGAGCACAGATACGCAGTATTTT
>TRBJ2-1|.|TRBV10-3|14|TRBD2
CAISGGGTYNEQFF
TGTGCCATCAGTGGCGGGGGGACATACAATGAGCAGTTCTTC
>TRBJ1-3|.|TRBV7-8|16|.
CASSLAPGRSGNTIYF
TGTGCCAGCAGCTTAGCTCCAGGGCGCTCTGGAAACACCATATATTTT
>TRBJ1-3|.|TRBV29-1|15|.
CSAKEAVGPGNTIYF
TGCAGCGCAAAGGAGGCAGTTGGCCCTGGAAACACCATATATTTT
>TRBJ1-2|.|TRBV7-2|17|TRBD1
CASSLDTGASANYGYTF
TGTGCCAGCAGCTTAGACACAGGGGCTTCAGCTAACTATGGCTACACCTTC
>TRBJ1-1|.|TRBV5-1|15|TRBD1
CASSLTGGLNTEAFF
TGCGCCAGCAGCTTGACAGGGGGACTGAACACTGAAGCTTTCTTT
>TRBJ2-7|few|TRBV5-6|14|.
CASSLTSNPYEQYF
TGTGCCAGCAGCTTGACTAGCAACCCCTACGAGCAGTACTTC
>TRBJ1-2|.|TRBV5-4|15|TRBD1
CASSLKGQGLRGYTF
TGTGCCAGCAGCTTAAAGGGACAGGGGCTACGGGGCTACACCTTC
>TRBJ1-6|.|TRBV11-3|13|.
CASSLTADSPLHF
TGTGCCAGCAGCTTAACAGCCGATTCACCCCTCCACTTT
>TRBJ2-1|.|TRBV6-4|15|.
CASSALWGPNNEQFF
TGTGCCAGCAGCGCCTTATGGGGCCCGAACAATGAGCAGTTCTTC
>TRBJ2-5|.|TRBV7-7|14|.
CASSLEGTVETQYF
TGTGCTAGCAGCTTAGAAGGGACTGTGGAGACCCAGTACTTC
>TRBJ1-4|.|TRBV2|15|.
CASSVSGLGNEKLFF
TGTGCCAGCAGTGTCTCAGGGTTGGGAAATGAAAAACTGTTTTTT
>TRBJ2-3|.|TRBV5-4|14|.
CASSLGTSSDTQYF
TGTGCCAGCAGCTTGGGAACTAGTTCAGATACGCAGTATTTT
>TRBJ2-1|.|TRBV5-4|17|TRBD2
CASSPERSGISYNEQFF
TGTGCCAGCAGCCCCGAACGTAGCGGGATCTCCTACAATGAGCAGTTCTTC
>TRBJ2-1|.|TRBV14|19|TRBD2
CASSQDSAGGATMGSEQFF
TGTGCCAGCAGCCAAGATTCGGCCGGGGGGGCCACTATGGGTAGTGAGCAGTTCTTC
>TRBJ2-5|.|TRBV29-1|12|TRBD2
CSSSAFSGAQYF
TGCAGCTCGTCTGCGTTCAGCGGGGCCCAGTACTTC
>TRBJ1-4|.|TRBV11-2|15|TRBD1
CASSGRTGGDEKLFF
TGTGCCAGCAGCGGCAGGACAGGGGGGGATGAAAAACTGTTTTTT
>TRBJ1-4|.|TRBV30|13|TRBD1
CAWKRQGDEKLFF
TGTGCCTGGAAACGACAGGGCGATGAAAAACTGTTTTTT
>TRBJ2-3|.|TRBV24-1|16|TRBD2
CATSDRRTSGGATQYF
TGTGCCACCAGTGATCGAAGGACTAGCGGGGGGGCAACGCAGTATTTT
>TRBJ2-7|once|TRBV25-1|14|.
CASAPSGEGHEQYF
TGTGCCAGCGCTCCTTCCGGGGAAGGGCACGAGCAGTACTTC
>TRBJ1-2|few|TRBV7-9|12|TRBD1
CASSSQGNGYTF
TGTGCCAGCAGCTCACAGGGGAATGGCTACACCTTC
>TRBJ2-3|.|TRBV2|14|.
CASTLGRSTDTQYF
TGTGCCAGCACGCTGGGGAGAAGCACAGATACGCAGTATTTT
>TRBJ1-1|few|TRBV10-3|13|.
CAISDRGGTEAFF
TGTGCCATCAGTGACAGGGGTGGGACTGAAGCTTTCTTT
>TRBJ2-4|.|TRBV5-6|13|.
CASSFWQRNIQYF
TGTGCCAGCAGCTTCTGGCAGCGAAACATTCAGTACTTC
>TRBJ1-5|once|TRBV15|16|.
CATSSGPTGRDQPQHF
TGTGCCACCTCCAGCGGTCCTACAGGGAGGGATCAGCCCCAGCATTTT
>TRBJ1-1|.|TRBV7-9|18|.
CASSLVSGRGERGVEAFF
TGTGCCAGCAGCTTAGTGTCAGGGAGGGGCGAGAGGGGCGTTGAAGCTTTCTTT
>TRBJ2-5|once|TRBV15|14|.
CATSSGAGRETQYF
TGTGCCACCAGCAGTGGGGCAGGGCGGGAGACCCAGTACTTC
>TRBJ2-7|.|TRBV10-3|17|TRBD1
CAISEKGTVLKGYEQYF
TGTGCCATCAGCGAAAAAGGGACAGTCCTAAAGGGCTACGAGCAGTACTTC
>TRBJ1-2|.|TRBV6-6|14|.
CASSYSNAGDGYTF
TGTGCCAGCAGTTACTCGAACGCAGGGGATGGCTACACCTTC
>TRBJ2-7|.|TRBV6-5|14|TRBD1
CASSRGQGAGEQYF
TGTGCCAGCAGCCGCGGACAGGGGGCTGGAGAGCAGTACTTC
>TRBJ2-2|.|TRBV11-2|14|.
CASSVDLNTGELFF
TGTGCCAGCAGCGTAGACCTTAACACCGGGGAGCTGTTTTTT